The next 9 T cell receptor beta chains were all read from a single sample in a study of regulatory T cells (dated by TCRdb to the late 2010s). What the authors observed across the whole study: Regulatory T cells from CD3G-deficient patients showed reduced Shannon diversity compared with autologous conventional CD4+ cells and with control regulatory T cells.

Receptors were amplified or captured by the immunoSEQ multiplex PCR assay. The multiplex PCR used 52 forward TRBV primers and 13 reverse TRBJ primers, with assay-based and computational corrections for amplification bias. TCRdb took over this immuneACCESS table, retaining in-frame rearrangements with V and J assigned. Such tables are incomplete; in checked studies, under half of the missing clones stem from an unresolved V gene, and the remainder is unexplained. The sample includes roughly 3,200 clones, with around 95% observed a single time. The leading ten clones occupy less than 4% of the sample. These receptors' antigens are unknown. Material for sequencing was CD4+ Tregs sorted from blood. These receptors were obtained from a person aged 18-29 years with CD3G deficiency.

The chain is built from TRBV18 and TRBJ1-1; TRBD1 might be the D (5 bases). Trimming took off 3 bases at V and 3 bases at J, with 11 bases between the two ends. Germline assignment: CDR1 KGHSH and CDR2 LQKENI. This CDR3 comprises 14 residues. The CDR3 reads CASSPQGWDTEAFF. CDR3 nucleotide sequence: TGTGCCAGCTCACCCCAGGGTTGGGACACTGAAGCTTTCTTT.

V gene TRBV28 combines with J gene TRBJ2-1; 8 bases align to TRBD2. Germline assignment: CDR1 MDHEN and CDR2 SYDVKM. Trimming removed 6 bases from V and 6 bases from J; junction bases left unmatched: 10. The CDR3 is made up of 15 amino acids. The chain's CDR3 is CASRPSGSGFNEQFF. CDR3 DNA: TGTGCCAGCAGACCGAGCGGGAGTGGTTTCAATGAGCAGTTCTTC. The variable domain in full, with the rest retrieved from reference TRBV28 and TRBJ2-1, is DVKVTQSSRYLVKRTGEKVFLECVQDMDHENMFWYRQDPGLGLRLIYFSYDVKMKEKGDIPEGYSVSREKKERFSLILESASTNQTSMYLCASRPSGSGFNEQFFGPGTRLTVL.

J is TRBJ2-3 and V is TRBV6-1; D is ambiguous. Germline V CDR1 and CDR2: MNHNS, SASEGT. The ends were cut back, 4 bases at V and 2 bases at J, with 1 base in the middle. The CDR3 extends over 11 amino acids. CDR3 in DNA: TGTGCCAGCAGTGTCACAGATACGCAGTATTTT. This codes for CASSVTDTQYF.

V is TRBV28 and J is TRBJ1-4; TRBD1 might be the D (5 bases). V dropped 5 bases and J dropped 8 bases, with 21 bases sitting between them. Germline-derived CDR1 and CDR2 are MDHEN and SYDVKM. The CDR3 contains 16 residues. The CDR3 DNA reads TGTGCCAGCAGTCCGTGGGGTGGGGGGAAGAGAGAAAAACTGTTTTTT. Translated: CASSPWGGGKREKLFF.

The CDR3 nucleotides read TGTGCCATCCGGAGGGCTGGGGCCAACGTCCTGACTTTC. Its translation is CAIRRAGANVLTF. The V and J genes are TRBV6-5 and TRBJ2-6; possible D gene TRBD2, 6 bases. CDR1 MNHEY and CDR2 SVGAGI come from the germline V gene. The CDR3 extends over 13 amino acids. V dropped 10 bases and J dropped 2 bases, with 9 bases sitting between them.

This clone was seen just once. V and J are TRBV28 and TRBJ2-3; the match to TRBD2 covers 10 bases. V lost 5 bases, J lost 1 base, and 3 bases stayed unmatched. Germline CDR1 is MDHEN and CDR2 is SYDVKM. The CDR3 consists of 15 residues. CDR3 region: CASSTAGGGTDTQYF. In DNA, the CDR3 is TGTGCCAGCAGTACAGCGGGAGGGGGCACAGATACGCAGTATTTT. Filled out from reference TRBV28 and TRBJ2-3, the complete variable domain reads DVKVTQSSRYLVKRTGEKVFLECVQDMDHENMFWYRQDPGLGLRLIYFSYDVKMKEKGDIPEGYSVSREKKERFSLILESASTNQTSMYLCASSTAGGGTDTQYFGPGTRLTVL.

The chain recombines TRBV28 with TRBJ2-3; 10 bases agree with TRBD2. V was clipped by 3 bases and J by 1 base; unmatched bases: 7. The CDR3 totals 17 residues. Germline lookup yields CDR1 MDHEN and CDR2 SYDVKM. DNA for the CDR3: TGTGCCAGCAGTTTTAGCGGGAGGCACGACGGCACAGATACGCAGTATTTT. Translation: CASSFSGRHDGTDTQYF.

The V and J genes are TRBV19 and TRBJ2-6; unclear D gene. V was trimmed by 5 bases and J by 5 bases, leaving 22 bases between them. CDR1 and CDR2 (germline): LNHDA, SQIVND (reference sequence). The CDR3 is 18 amino acids. Here the CDR3 reads CASSLDLTSQSRANVLTF. CDR3 DNA: TGTGCCAGTAGTCTTGACTTGACATCACAAAGTCGGGCCAACGTCCTGACTTTC.

V and J are TRBV28 and TRBJ2-6; possibly TRBD1 for D (8 bases). This CDR3 region has 16 residues. The germline V and J ends were trimmed by 5 bases and 4 bases, with 15 bases remaining between them. Germline values: CDR1 MDHEN, CDR2 SYDVKM. The CDR3 coding sequence is TGTGCCAGCAGTCCTTACAGGGGGGGAGGGGCCAACGTCCTGACTTTC. Translation gives CASSPYRGGGANVLTF.